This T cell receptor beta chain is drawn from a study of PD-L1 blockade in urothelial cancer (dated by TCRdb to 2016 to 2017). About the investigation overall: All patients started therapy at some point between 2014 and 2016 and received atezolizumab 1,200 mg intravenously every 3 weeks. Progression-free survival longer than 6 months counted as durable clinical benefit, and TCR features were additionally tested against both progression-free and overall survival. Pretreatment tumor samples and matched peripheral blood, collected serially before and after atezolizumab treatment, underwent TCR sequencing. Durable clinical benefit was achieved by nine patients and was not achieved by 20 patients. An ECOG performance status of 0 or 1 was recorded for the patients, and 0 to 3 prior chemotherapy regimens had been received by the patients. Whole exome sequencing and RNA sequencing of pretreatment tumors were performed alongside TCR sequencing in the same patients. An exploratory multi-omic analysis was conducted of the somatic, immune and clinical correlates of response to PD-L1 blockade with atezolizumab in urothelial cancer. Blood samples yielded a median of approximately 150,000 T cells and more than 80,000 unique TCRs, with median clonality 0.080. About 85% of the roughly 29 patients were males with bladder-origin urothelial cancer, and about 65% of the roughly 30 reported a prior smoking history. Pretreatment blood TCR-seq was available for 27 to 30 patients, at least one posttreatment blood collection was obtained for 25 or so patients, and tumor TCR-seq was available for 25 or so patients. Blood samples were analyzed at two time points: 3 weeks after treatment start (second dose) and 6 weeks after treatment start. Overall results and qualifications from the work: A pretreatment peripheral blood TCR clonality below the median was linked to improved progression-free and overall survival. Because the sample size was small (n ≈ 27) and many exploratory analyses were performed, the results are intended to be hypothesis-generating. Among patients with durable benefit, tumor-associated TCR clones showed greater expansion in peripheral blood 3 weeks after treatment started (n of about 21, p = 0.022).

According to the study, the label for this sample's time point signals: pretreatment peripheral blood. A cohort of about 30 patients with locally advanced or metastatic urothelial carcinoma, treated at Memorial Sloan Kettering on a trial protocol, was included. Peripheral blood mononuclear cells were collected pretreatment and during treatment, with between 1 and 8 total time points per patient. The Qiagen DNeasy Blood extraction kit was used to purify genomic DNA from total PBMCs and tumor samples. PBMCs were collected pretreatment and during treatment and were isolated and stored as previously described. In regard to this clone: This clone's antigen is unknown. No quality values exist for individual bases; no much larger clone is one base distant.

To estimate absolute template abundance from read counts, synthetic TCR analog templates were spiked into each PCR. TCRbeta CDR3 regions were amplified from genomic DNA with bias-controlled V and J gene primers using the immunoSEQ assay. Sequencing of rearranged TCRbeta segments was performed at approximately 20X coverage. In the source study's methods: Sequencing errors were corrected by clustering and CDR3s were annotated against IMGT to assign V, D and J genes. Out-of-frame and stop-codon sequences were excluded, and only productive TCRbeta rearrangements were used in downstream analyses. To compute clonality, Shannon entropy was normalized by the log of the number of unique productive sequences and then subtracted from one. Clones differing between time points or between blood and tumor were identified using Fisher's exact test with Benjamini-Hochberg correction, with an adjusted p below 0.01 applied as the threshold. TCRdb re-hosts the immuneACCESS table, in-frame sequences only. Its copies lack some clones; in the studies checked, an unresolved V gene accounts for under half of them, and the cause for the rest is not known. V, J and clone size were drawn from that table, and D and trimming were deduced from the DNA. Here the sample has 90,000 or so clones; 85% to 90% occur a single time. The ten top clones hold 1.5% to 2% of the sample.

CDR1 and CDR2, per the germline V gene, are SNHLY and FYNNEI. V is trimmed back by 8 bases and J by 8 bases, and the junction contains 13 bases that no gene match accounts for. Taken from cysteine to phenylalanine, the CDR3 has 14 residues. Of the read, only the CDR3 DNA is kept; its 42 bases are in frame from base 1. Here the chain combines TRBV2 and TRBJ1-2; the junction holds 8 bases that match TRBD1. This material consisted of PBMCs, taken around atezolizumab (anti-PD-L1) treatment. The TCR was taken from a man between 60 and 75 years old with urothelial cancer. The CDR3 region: CASGEDRGFEGYTF. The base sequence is TGTGCCAGCGGAGAAGACAGGGGATTCGAAGGCTACACCTTC.